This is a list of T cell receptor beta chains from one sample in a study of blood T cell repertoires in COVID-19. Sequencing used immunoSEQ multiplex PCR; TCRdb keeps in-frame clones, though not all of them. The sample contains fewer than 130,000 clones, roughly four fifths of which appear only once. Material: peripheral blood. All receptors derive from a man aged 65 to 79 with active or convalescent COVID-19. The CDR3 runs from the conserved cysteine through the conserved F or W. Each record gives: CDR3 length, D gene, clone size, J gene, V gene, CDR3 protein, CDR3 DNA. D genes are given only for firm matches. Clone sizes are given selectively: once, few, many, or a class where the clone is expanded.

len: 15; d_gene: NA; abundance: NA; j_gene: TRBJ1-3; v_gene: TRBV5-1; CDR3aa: CASSLGGDSGNTIYF; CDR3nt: TGCGCCAGCAGCTTGGGGGGAGACTCTGGAAACACCATATATTTT
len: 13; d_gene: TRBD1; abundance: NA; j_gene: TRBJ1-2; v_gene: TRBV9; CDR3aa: CASQGTGNYGYTF; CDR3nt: TGTGCCAGTCAGGGGACAGGTAACTATGGCTACACCTTC
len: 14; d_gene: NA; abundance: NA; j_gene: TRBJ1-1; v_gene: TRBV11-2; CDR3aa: CASSLDPGNTEAFF; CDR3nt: TGTGCCAGCAGCTTAGATCCAGGCAACACTGAAGCTTTCTTT
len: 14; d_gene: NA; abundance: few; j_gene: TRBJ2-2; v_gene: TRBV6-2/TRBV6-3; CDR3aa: CASSLTGSGGELFF; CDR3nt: TGTGCCAGCAGTCTTACAGGGTCGGGCGGGGAGCTGTTTTTT
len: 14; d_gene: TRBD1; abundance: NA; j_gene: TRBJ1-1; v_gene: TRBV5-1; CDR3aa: CASSSTGGEKEAFF; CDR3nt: TGCGCCAGCAGCTCGACAGGGGGCGAGAAGGAAGCTTTCTTT
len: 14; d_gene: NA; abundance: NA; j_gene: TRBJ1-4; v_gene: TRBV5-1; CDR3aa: CASSLRGFREKLFF; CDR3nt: TGCGCCAGCTCTTTAAGGGGATTTCGTGAAAAACTGTTTTTT
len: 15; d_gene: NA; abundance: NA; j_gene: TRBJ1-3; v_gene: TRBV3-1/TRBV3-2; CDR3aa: CASSQTWTAGNTIYF; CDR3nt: TGTGCCAGCAGCCAAACCTGGACTGCTGGAAACACCATATATTTT
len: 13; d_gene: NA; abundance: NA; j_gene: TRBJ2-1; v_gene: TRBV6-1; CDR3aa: CASSETRHTEQFF; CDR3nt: TGTGCCAGCAGTGAAACCCGACACACTGAGCAGTTCTTC
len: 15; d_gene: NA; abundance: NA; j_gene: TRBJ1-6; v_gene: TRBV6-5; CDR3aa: CASSYVGGGNSPLHF; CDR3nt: TGTGCCAGCAGTTATGTAGGGGGGGGAAATTCACCCCTCCACTTT
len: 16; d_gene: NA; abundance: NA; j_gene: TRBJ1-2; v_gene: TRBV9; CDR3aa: CASSPLSGQSNYGYTF; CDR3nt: TGTGCCAGCAGCCCGTTGTCCGGACAGTCAAACTATGGCTACACCTTC
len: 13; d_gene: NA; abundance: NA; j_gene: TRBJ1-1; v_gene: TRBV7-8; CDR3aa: CASSLDYNTEAFF; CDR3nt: TGTGCCAGCAGCTTAGATTATAACACTGAAGCTTTCTTT
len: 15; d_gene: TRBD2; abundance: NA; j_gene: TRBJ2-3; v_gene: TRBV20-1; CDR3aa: CSASLGVAGVDTQYF; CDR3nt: TGCAGTGCCAGTCTTGGGGTAGCGGGAGTGGATACGCAGTATTTT
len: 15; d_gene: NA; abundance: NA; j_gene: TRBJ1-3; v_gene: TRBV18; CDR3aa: CASSPPGRDGNTIYF; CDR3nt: TGTGCCAGCTCACCACCTGGCAGGGATGGAAACACCATATATTTT
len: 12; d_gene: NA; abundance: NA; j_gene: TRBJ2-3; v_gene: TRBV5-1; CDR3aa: CASSFNTDTQYF; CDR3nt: TGCGCCAGCAGCTTCAACACAGATACGCAGTATTTT
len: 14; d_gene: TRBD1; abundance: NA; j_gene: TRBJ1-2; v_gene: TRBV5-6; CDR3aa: CASSLPEGADGYTF; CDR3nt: TGTGCCAGCAGCTTACCCGAGGGGGCTGATGGCTACACCTTC
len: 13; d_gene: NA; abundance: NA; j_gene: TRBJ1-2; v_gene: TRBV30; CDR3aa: CAWGEGRGGGYTF; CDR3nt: TGTGCCTGGGGAGAGGGAAGAGGAGGTGGCTACACCTTC
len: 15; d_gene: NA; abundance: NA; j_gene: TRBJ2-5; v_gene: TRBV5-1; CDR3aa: CASSLAAGERETQYF; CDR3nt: TGCGCCAGCAGCTTGGCGGCAGGGGAAAGGGAGACCCAGTACTTC
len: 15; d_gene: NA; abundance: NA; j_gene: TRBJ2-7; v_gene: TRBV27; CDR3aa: CASSLSLAGSYEQYF; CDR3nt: TGTGCCAGCAGTTTATCATTAGCCGGGTCGTACGAGCAGTACTTC
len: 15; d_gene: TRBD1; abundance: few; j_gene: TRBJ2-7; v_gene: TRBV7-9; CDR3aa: CASSLGQGTSHEQYF; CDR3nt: TGTGCCAGCAGCTTAGGACAGGGGACCTCCCACGAGCAGTACTTC
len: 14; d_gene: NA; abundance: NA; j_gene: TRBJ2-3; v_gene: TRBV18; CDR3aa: CASSPRRSRDTQYF; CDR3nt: TGTGCCAGCTCACCACGCAGGTCGAGAGATACGCAGTATTTT